The clone carrying this T cell receptor beta chain was counted once. Its cognate antigen is unknown. At one boundary the junction diverges from the germline segment, which might be a read error. Clones were read by immunoSEQ multiplex PCR, and TCRdb kept only the in-frame ones, dropping some. The table includes 350,000 to 450,000 clones, 92% detected once. This CDR3 region has 12 residues. Treatment indicated: around 19 received Ad26.COV2.S at low or high dose, single or two shots; roughly 5 received placebo; per-sample allocation not given. Following the first vaccine or placebo injection, samples were taken on day 63. The entry originates in a study of Ad26.COV2.S vaccination and SARS-CoV-2 variants. Study details: As a participant in COV1001, the donor was in the Ad26.COV2.S trial arm.

Whole-study findings and limits: Breadth and depth estimates from TCRs may understate total T cell responses. Greater spike-specific TCR breadth was seen in vaccine recipients than in placebo recipients.

This chain links TRBV12-3 or TRBV12-4 with TRBJ2-7; D possibly matches TRBD1 or TRBD2 (5 bases each). The clonotype originates from a person between 18 and 65 years old who received the Ad26.COV2.S COVID-19 vaccine or a placebo. Sequencing used peripheral blood, obtained in a trial of Ad26.COV2.S vaccine versus placebo. DNA for the CDR3: TGTGCCAGCAGTTTAGCCTGGGACCGCCTGAACTTC. Amino acid sequence: CASSLAWDRLNF.